What follows are 28 T cell receptor beta chains derived from one specimen sequenced in a study of beta chain features in type 1 diabetes. Findings and limits, study-wide: Moderate yet significant TCRB CDR3 shortening was seen in Type 1 diabetes patients in all four CD4+ subsets.

The investigators reverse transcribed all of the isolated RNA, so they sequenced expressed TCRB transcripts. Using immunoSEQ multiplex PCR, the repertoire was profiled, and TCRdb retains in-frame clones only, with some absent. The table lists roughly 400,000 clones, around 9.6% of them singletons. Their target antigens are unknown. The sample taken for sequencing was central memory CD4+ T cells from blood. Receptors were obtained from a man aged 25-45 years with type 1 diabetes.

This clone was counted only a few times. The chain combines TRBV19 with TRBJ1-5; 9 nucleotides line up with TRBD1. CDR3 length: 16 residues. Germline CDR1 reads LNHDA; CDR2 reads SQIVND (reference sequence). Trimming cost V 4 bases and J 4 bases; bases outside gene matches: 8. As DNA, the CDR3 is TGTGCCAGTAGTAACCTGGGACAGGGAGGAAATCAGCCCCAGCATTTT. Its translation is CASSNLGQGGNQPQHF.

V is TRBV27 and J is TRBJ2-7; 8 bases are shared with TRBD2. CDR3 size: 15 residues. The junction had 6 bases not matched to a gene; V was cut back by 4 bases and J by 1 base. Germline CDR1 and CDR2: MNHEY and SMNVEV (reference sequence). CDR3 sequence reads: CASSWSLAASYEQYF. CDR3 coding DNA: TGTGCCAGCAGTTGGTCACTAGCGGCTTCCTACGAGCAGTACTTC.

There are a few counts of this clone. The V call is TRBV7-9, the J call TRBJ2-5; weak D call: TRBD2 (5 bases). V lost 2 bases, J lost 4 bases, and 14 bases lay in between. The germline V gene has CDR1 SEHNR and CDR2 FQNEAQ (reference sequence). CDR3 length: 15 amino acids. The CDR3 nucleotides are TGTGCCAGCAGCTTATCTTGGACTCATGGAGAGACCCAGTACTTC. Translating gives CASSLSWTHGETQYF.

This clone was observed a handful of times. This chain links TRBV6-5 with TRBJ1-1; D perhaps matches TRBD1 (6 bases). The germline V gene encodes CDR1 MNHEY and CDR2 SVGAGI. CDR3 length: 15 amino acids. Trimming removed 5 bases from V and 11 bases from J, with 24 bases in between. The CDR3 region has the DNA TGTGCCAGCAGTCACCACCGGGTCCCGGAAAGGGGGGCTTTCTTT. It translates to CASSHHRVPERGAFF.

This chain connects TRBV7-2 to TRBJ1-2, with D tentatively TRBD1 (5 bases). With 1 base removed from V and 8 bases from J, the gap between germline ends came to 8 bases. This CDR3 is built from 12 residues. Germline V gene lookup returns CDR1 SGHTA and CDR2 FQGNSA. CDR3 region: CASSLVGDGYTF. The DNA for the CDR3 is TGTGCCAGCAGCTTAGTGGGGGACGGCTACACCTTC.

The V call is TRBV5-1, the J call TRBJ2-6; D unresolved. The CDR3 extends over 15 amino acids. CDR1 and CDR2 (germline): SGHRS, YFSETQ. The ends were cut back, 0 bases at V and 0 bases at J, with 4 bases in the middle. The CDR3 nucleotides are TGCGCCAGCAGCTTGGCCCTCTCTGGGGCCAACGTCCTGACTTTC. Its protein product is CASSLALSGANVLTF.

This sequence joins TRBV7-2 and TRBJ1-5; maybe TRBD1 (6 bases). The CDR3 length is 17 residues. Germline V CDR1 and CDR2: SGHTA, FQGNSA. Trimming cost V 1 base and J 6 bases, with 19 bases left between them. CDR3 coding DNA: TGTGCCAGCAGCTTAGTAGGACGGGGGGGCGTAGGTCAGCCCCAGCATTTT. As protein: CASSLVGRGGVGQPQHF.

V usage is TRBV28 and J usage is TRBJ2-7, with D tentatively TRBD1 (6 bases). The germline V and J ends were trimmed by 6 bases and 3 bases, with 15 bases remaining between them. The length of the CDR3 is 14 residues. From germline, CDR1 is MDHEN and CDR2 SYDVKM. The CDR3, as DNA: TGTGCCAGCAGATCGACAGGAGAGCTCTACGAGCAGTACTTC. Translated: CASRSTGELYEQYF.

This chain's CDR3 is CASSLTDSSTDTQYF. The CDR3, as DNA: TGCGCCAGCAGCTTGACAGACTCTAGCACAGATACGCAGTATTTT. The J gene is TRBJ2-3, the V gene TRBV5-1; D unresolved. This CDR3 has 15 amino acids. V gave up 1 base and J gave up 0 bases, with 9 bases separating them. In germline, CDR1 is SGHRS, CDR2 YFSETQ. The full variable domain, in which reference TRBV5-1 and TRBJ2-3 provide the parts outside the CDR3, is KAGVTQTPRYLIKTRGQQVTLSCSPISGHRSVSWYQQTPGQGLQFLFEYFSETQRNKGNFPGRFSGRQFSNSRSEMNVSTLELGDSALYLCASSLTDSSTDTQYFGPGTRLTVL.

This clone came up a few times. The J gene is TRBJ2-1, the V gene TRBV7-6, with TRBD1 matching 9 bases. Germline assignment: CDR1 SGHVS and CDR2 FNYEAQ. The V and J ends lost 5 bases and 7 bases, in that order; junction bases with no gene match: 9. The CDR3 spans 15 residues. CDR3 residues: CASSISGTGSNEQFF. The DNA of the CDR3 is TGTGCCAGCAGCATCTCCGGGACAGGGTCTAATGAGCAGTTCTTC.

The chain combines TRBV19 with TRBJ2-3; 11 bases fit TRBD2. Germline values: CDR1 LNHDA, CDR2 SQIVND (reference sequence). The V gene end was trimmed by 5 bases and the J gene end by 3 bases; junction bases not matched to a gene: 7. The CDR3 sequence is 16 residues long. The CDR3 coding sequence is TGTGCCAGTAGTCGCGTAGCGGGAGGGCTTACAGATACGCAGTATTTT. This encodes CASSRVAGGLTDTQYF.

The table lists this clone with a few counts. J is TRBJ2-4 and V is TRBV7-6, with D uncertain. CDR3 length: 14 amino acids. Germline V gene sequence: CDR1 SGHVS, CDR2 FNYEAQ. V was trimmed by 0 bases and J by 6 bases, leaving 9 bases between them. CDR3: CASSLAPSSNIQYF. In DNA form, the CDR3 reads TGTGCCAGCAGCTTAGCCCCCAGTTCAAACATTCAGTACTTC.

This clone has only a few counts. J is TRBJ2-4 and V is TRBV21-1; the D call in the table, TRBD1, was not verified against the DNA. TRBV21-1 is a recognized pseudogene. This CDR3 is built from 20 residues. The CDR3 DNA reads TGTGCCAGCACCCGACAGGCTCATGAGGATAAGGTAGTCGCCAAAAACATTCAGTACTTC. Its translation: CASTRQAHEDKVVAKNIQYF.

This clone has a count of ten or more. The chain couples TRBV2 to TRBJ2-5; D is unresolved. V was cut by 8 bases and J by 0 bases, with 4 bases left in between. The CDR3 is 11 amino acids. The germline gives CDR1 SNHLY, CDR2 FYNNEI. The DNA of the CDR3 is TGTGCCAGCGGCTACCAAGAGACCCAGTACTTC. Its translation is CASGYQETQYF.

This clone was counted ten times or more. The identical CDR3 is also encoded by other nucleotide sequences in the sample. The genes are TRBV7-9 and TRBJ1-1; D is unresolved. V was cut by 5 bases and J by 10 bases, with 11 bases left in between. The V gene's germline CDR1 is SEHNR and CDR2 FQNEAQ (reference sequence). The CDR3 has 11 amino acids. CDR3 loop: CASSPYDGAFF. The CDR3 DNA follows: TGTGCCAGCAGCCCGTATGATGGAGCTTTCTTT.

In this sample, this clone turned up a few times. This sequence joins TRBV11-3 and TRBJ2-3; 8 bases are shared with TRBD2. The CDR3 is made up of 12 amino acids. Germline V gives CDR1 SGHNT, CDR2 YENEEA. The V and J ends lost 4 bases and 12 bases, in that order; junction bases with no gene match: 6. CDR3 region: CASSSQRENQYF. CDR3 bases: TGTGCCAGCAGCTCCCAGCGGGAGAATCAGTATTTT.

CDR3 bases: TGTGCCAGCAGTTTGGAGGGAGCTGGGGCCAACGTCCTGACTTTC. This encodes CASSLEGAGANVLTF. This chain uses TRBV28 with TRBJ2-6; D might be TRBD2 (6 bases). This CDR3 contains 15 residues. Looked up from germline, CDR1 is MDHEN and CDR2 is SYDVKM. The germline V and J ends were trimmed by 3 bases and 2 bases, with 8 bases remaining between them.

In this sample, this clone turned up a few times. The chain carries TRBV5-4 and TRBJ2-5; tentative D call: TRBD2 (7 bases). From germline, CDR1 is SGHNT and CDR2 YYREEE (reference sequence). The CDR3 sequence is 16 residues long. V dropped 4 bases and J dropped 0 bases, with 16 bases sitting between them. In DNA, the CDR3 is TGTGCCAGCAGCCGGCGGGGAGGGGGGTACCAAGAGACCCAGTACTTC. It codes for CASSRRGGGYQETQYF.

This chain uses TRBV7-2 with TRBJ2-1; 7 bases fit TRBD2. Losses at the gene ends were 5 bases for V and 6 bases for J; bases not matched to a gene: 10. Germline assignment: CDR1 SGHTA and CDR2 FQGNSA. The length of the CDR3 is 15 residues. The chain's CDR3 is CASSPTGGDSNEQFF. DNA for the CDR3: TGTGCCAGCAGCCCAACGGGGGGAGACAGCAATGAGCAGTTCTTC.

This clone was counted many times. This chain joins TRBV6-1 and TRBJ2-3; D ambiguous. Trimming removed 4 bases from V and 4 bases from J, with 12 bases in between. The CDR3 sequence is 14 residues long. CDR1 is MNHNS and CDR2 is SASEGT in the germline V gene. CDR3 sequence reads: CASSAPLSPDTQYF. The CDR3, as DNA: TGTGCCAGCAGTGCGCCCTTGTCCCCAGATACGCAGTATTTT.

This clone has a handful of counts. This chain links TRBV9 with TRBJ2-6; D unresolved. Germline assignment: CDR1 SGDLS and CDR2 YYNGEE. The CDR3 sequence is 14 residues long. The germline V and J ends were trimmed by 5 bases and 2 bases, with 8 bases remaining between them. CDR3 bases: TGTGCCAGCAGTCTAGAGGCTGGGGCCAACGTCCTGACTTTC. Translating gives CASSLEAGANVLTF.

V usage is TRBV27 and J usage is TRBJ2-1; 12 bases align to TRBD2. The CDR3 runs to 17 residues. CDR1 is MNHEY, CDR2 SMNVEV, per germline (reference sequence). Unmatched junction bases numbered 7, after V lost 1 base and J lost 6 bases. CDR3 residues: CASSLFRTSGKINEQFF. As DNA, the CDR3 is TGTGCCAGCAGTTTATTTAGGACTAGCGGGAAGATCAATGAGCAGTTCTTC.

J is TRBJ2-7 and V is TRBV27, with D possibly being TRBD1 or TRBD2 (7 bases each). V was cut by 6 bases and J by 4 bases, with 19 bases left in between. The CDR3 covers 15 residues. In germline, CDR1 is MNHEY, CDR2 SMNVEV (reference sequence). The DNA of the CDR3 is TGTGCCAGCAGCCTTACGACAGGGAGGGCTTACGAGCAGTACTTC. This sequence encodes CASSLTTGRAYEQYF.

This clone has more than one count but fewer than ten. The chain has TRBV11-3 and TRBJ1-2; D is possibly TRBD1 (6 bases). Germline V gives CDR1 SGHNT, CDR2 YENEEA. The CDR3 runs 15 residues. V gave up 3 bases and J gave up 5 bases, with 16 bases separating them. The DNA for the CDR3 is TGTGCCAGCAGCTTTGAGCAGGGGCCTGTATATGGCTACACCTTC. It encodes CASSFEQGPVYGYTF.

V is TRBV7-3 and J is TRBJ2-7, with D perhaps TRBD1 or TRBD2 (5 bases each). This CDR3 has 13 residues. Germline values: CDR1 SGHTA, CDR2 FQGTGA. Between the trimmed V and J ends, which lost 5 bases and 7 bases, there was a span of 15 bases. This CDR3 is CASSPGTGREQYF. Written as DNA, the CDR3 is TGTGCCAGCAGCCCCGGGACCGGCCGGGAGCAGTACTTC.

The chain is built from TRBV15 and TRBJ2-1; D gene uncertain. In germline, CDR1 is LNHNV, CDR2 YYDKDF (reference sequence). The CDR3 spans 14 residues. V shed 0 bases and J shed 10 bases, with 13 bases lying between them. The CDR3 DNA follows: TGTGCCACCAGCAGAGATGGACCTGCTCTGGAGCAGTTCTTC. It is translated as CATSRDGPALEQFF.

This chain joins TRBV28 and TRBJ1-3, with D uncertain. CDR1 MDHEN and CDR2 SYDVKM come from the germline V gene. V lost 8 bases and J 0 bases, leaving 14 bases between the germline ends. The CDR3 is made up of 15 amino acids. For the CDR3, the DNA is TGTGCCAGCGATGGCGGGTTTAGCTCTGGAAACACCATATATTTT. Amino acids: CASDGGFSSGNTIYF. The entire variable domain, with the rest obtained from reference TRBV28 and TRBJ1-3, is as follows: DVKVTQSSRYLVKRTGEKVFLECVQDMDHENMFWYRQDPGLGLRLIYFSYDVKMKEKGDIPEGYSVSREKKERFSLILESASTNQTSMYLCASDGGFSSGNTIYFGEGSWLTVV.

This clone was seen a handful of times. The gene calls are TRBV19 and TRBJ2-4, with 8 bases aligning to TRBD1. Trimming removed 1 base from V and 6 bases from J; junction bases left unmatched: 8. The germline CDR1 and CDR2 sequences are LNHDA and SQIVND (reference sequence). CDR3 length: 16 residues. As DNA, the CDR3 is TGTGCCAGTAGTATAGGTGGACAGGGCGGCGGAAACATTCAGTACTTC. It specifies CASSIGGQGGGNIQYF. The entire variable domain, with the rest obtained from reference TRBV19 and TRBJ2-4, is as follows: DGGITQSPKYLFRKEGQNVTLSCEQNLNHDAMYWYRQDPGQGLRLIYYSQIVNDFQKGDIAEGYSVSREKKESFPLTVTSAQKNPTAFYLCASSIGGQGGGNIQYFGAGTRLSVL.